This TCR beta chain was sequenced in a study of blood T cell repertoires in COVID-19. Study-level information: The United States, Italy and Spain provided the acute and convalescent COVID-19 samples.

The CDR3 contains 18 residues. J lost 4 bases, V lost 3 bases, and 15 bases had no gene match. CDR1 LGHNA and CDR2 YSLEER come from the germline V gene. As originally analysed: Reference gene primer amplification gave estimated nucleated cell counts. Method: immunoSEQ multiplex PCR; TCRdb's copy keeps in-frame clones and lacks some. V and J calls and clone size are those listed in that table; D and trimming were worked out from the DNA. The sample has 75,000 to 100,000 clones; around 88% are singletons. The receptor was isolated from a man aged 60-69 years with acute or convalescent COVID-19. V usage is TRBV4-3 and J usage is TRBJ1-1; 9 positions match TRBD1. What was sequenced was peripheral blood. CDR3 in amino acids: CASSQQTITGGPGTEAFF. The CDR3 coding sequence is TGCGCCAGCAGCCAGCAAACTATTACAGGGGGCCCGGGCACTGAAGCTTTCTTT.